These 18 T cell receptor beta chains originate from one sample sequenced in a study of T-cell memory formation after mild COVID-19. TCRdb reprocessed the 5' RACE reads via MiXCR and lists one record per CDR3 protein. This table has 470,000 or so distinct CDR3 sequences, 15% to 25% appearing once. The sample was PBMCs or a T cell subset sorted from them (not recorded which). Source of these receptors: an adult woman who had mild COVID-19 (a few samples of this study predate the infection). Cell type and time point are not known.

This CDR3 reads CASSQEGTDRAFF. CDR3 coding DNA: TGCGCCAGCAGCCAAGAGGGTACGGATAGAGCTTTCTTT. The chain combines TRBV4-3 with TRBJ1-1; D not certain. The germline V gene encodes CDR1 LGHNA and CDR2 YSLEER. CDR3 length equals 13 residues. V was pared by 0 bases and J by 10 bases, with 12 bases between.

This rearrangement joins TRBV5-5 to TRBJ1-5; D gene unclear. Germline V gene data show CDR1 as SGHKS and CDR2 as YYEKEE (reference sequence). V was trimmed by 4 bases and J by 4 bases, leaving 15 bases between them. This CDR3 has 15 residues. The CDR3 coding sequence is TGTGCCAGCAGCCACGACCCTGGTAGGAATCAGCCCCAGCATTTT. Its protein product is CASSHDPGRNQPQHF. The whole variable domain, filled in from reference TRBV5-5 and TRBJ1-5, reads DAGVTQSPTHLIKTRGQQVTLRCSPISGHKSVSWYQQVLGQGPQFIFQYYEKEERGRGNFPDRFSARQFPNYSSELNVNALLLGDSALYLCASSHDPGRNQPQHFGDGTRLSIL.

This chain connects TRBV4-3 to TRBJ2-1, with 8 bases lining up with TRBD2. The V gene end was trimmed by 1 base and the J gene end by 7 bases; junction bases not matched to a gene: 0. Germline CDR1 reads LGHNA; CDR2 reads YSLEER. This CDR3 has 13 amino acids. CDR3 in DNA: TGCGCCAGCAGCCAAGGACTAGCGAATGAGCAGTTCTTC. Protein sequence: CASSQGLANEQFF.

Worth noting for this clonotype: Compared with germline, one end of the junction differs, possibly owing to a read error. The rearrangement joins TRBV15 to TRBJ2-6; D possibly corresponds to TRBD1 (5 bases). This CDR3 spans 16 amino acids. Germline assignment: CDR1 LNHNV and CDR2 YYDKDF (reference sequence). CDR3 nucleotide sequence: TGTGCCACCAGCAGAGGACACCTCTCTGGGGCCAACGTCTTGACTTTC. Protein product: CATSRGHLSGANVLTF.

This chain uses TRBV7-3 with TRBJ2-3, with TRBD1 matching 9 bases. The CDR3 is 15 residues long. The germline V gene encodes CDR1 SGHTA and CDR2 FQGTGA. The J segment lost 6 bases and the V segment lost 6 bases, leaving 10 bases of the junction unmatched. The CDR3 region has the DNA TGTGCCAGCAGTCGGAACAGGGGGCAAGGTGATACGCAGTATTTT. Translation: CASSRNRGQGDTQYF. Together with reference TRBV7-3 and TRBJ2-3, the CDR3 gives the full variable domain: GAGVSQTPSNKVTEKGKYVELRCDPISGHTALYWYRQSLGQGPEFLIYFQGTGAADDSGLPNDRFFAVRPEGSVSTLKIQRTERGDSAVYLCASSRNRGQGDTQYFGPGTRLTVL.

In this sample, this clonotype turned up a few times. V gene TRBV20-1 combines with J gene TRBJ2-1; 13 positions agree with TRBD2. CDR3 size: 15 residues. Germline V gene data show CDR1 as DFQATT and CDR2 as SNEGSKA (reference sequence). The V segment lost 3 bases and the J segment 12 bases; nucleotides outside the gene matches: 11. The CDR3, as DNA: TGCAGTGCTAGGAGTACTAGCGGGGGGGCCTGGCTGCAGTTCTTC. It encodes CSARSTSGGAWLQFF.

This clonotype was found a few times. The CDR3 DNA sequence: TGCAGCGTTGAGGGGTTAGATACGCAGTATTTT. This encodes CSVEGLDTQYF. The chain couples TRBV29-1 to TRBJ2-3; D not resolved. The V gene's germline CDR1 is SQVTM and CDR2 ANQGSEA. Trimming cost V 3 bases and J 5 bases, with 6 bases left between them. The CDR3 has 11 amino acids.

The chain joins TRBV7-2 to TRBJ2-1, with 7 bases fitting TRBD2. From germline, CDR1 is SGHTA and CDR2 FQGNSA. The CDR3 loop spans 18 amino acids. With 2 bases clipped from V and 0 bases from J, the junction kept 10 bases outside the gene matches. The CDR3 reads CASSLRAGVLISYNEQFF. The CDR3 nucleotides read TGTGCCAGCAGCTTAAGGGCGGGAGTTCTCATCTCCTACAATGAGCAGTTCTTC.

As concerns this clonotype: The DNA is left out, because the CDR3 cannot be placed on it with certainty; the CDR3 is given as TCRdb lists it. This chain links TRBV27 with TRBJ2-4; the table calls TRBD2, which could not be checked here. The CDR3 contains 17 residues when both ends are counted. Germline CDR1 MNHEY, CDR2 SMNVEV (reference sequence). The CDR3 is CASSSSGPAFWGNIQYF.

J is TRBJ2-5 and V is TRBV3-1, with D uncertain. V dropped 4 bases and J dropped 5 bases, with 11 bases sitting between them. The CDR3 runs to 13 residues. Germline V gene sequence: CDR1 LGHDT, CDR2 YNNKEL (reference sequence). Here the CDR3 DNA reads TGTGCCAGCAGCCTACCGACGAGGGAGACCCAGTACTTC. It codes for CASSLPTRETQYF.

This clonotype was seen more than once but under ten times. CDR3 DNA: TGTGCCACCAGTGATCCGGGACTCCCCAACAATGAGCAGTTCTTC. As protein: CATSDPGLPNNEQFF. The rearrangement links TRBV24-1 to TRBJ2-1; maybe TRBD2 (6 bases). The germline CDR1 and CDR2 sequences are KGHDR and SFDVKD. V was trimmed by 3 bases and J by 5 bases, leaving 13 bases between them. CDR3 size: 15 residues.

This CDR3 is CASRDDKSLGRGFEDTQYF. CDR3 nucleotide sequence: TGTGCCAGCAGAGACGACAAGTCGCTCGGGCGGGGGTTCGAAGATACGCAGTATTTT. The chain has TRBV6-2 or TRBV6-3 and TRBJ2-3, with 7 bases identical to TRBD2. The CDR3 length is 19 residues. Germline values: CDR1 MNHEY, CDR2 SVGEGT. J gave up 5 bases and V 6 bases, and 23 bases lay outside the gene matches.

This clonotype was seen a few times. The chain couples TRBV6-6 to TRBJ1-6; perhaps TRBD1 as D (5 bases). There are 17 residues in the CDR3. Trimming pared 2 bases from V and 1 base from J, leaving 12 bases between. Per the germline V gene, CDR1 is MNHNY and CDR2 is SVGAGI (reference sequence). CDR3 region: CASSYSQGRSYNSPLHF. The CDR3 DNA reads TGTGCCAGCAGTTACAGCCAGGGCCGGTCCTATAATTCACCCCTCCACTTT.

This clonotype has only a few counts. The chain has TRBV7-2 and TRBJ1-1; weak D call: TRBD1 (6 bases). The CDR3 totals 15 residues. Trimming removed 0 bases from V and 4 bases from J, with 12 bases in between. Germline lookup yields CDR1 SGHTA and CDR2 FQGNSA. The CDR3 sequence: CASSLAMGGGTEAFF. The DNA for the CDR3 is TGTGCCAGCAGCTTAGCTATGGGAGGGGGCACTGAAGCTTTCTTT.

V and J are TRBV24-1 and TRBJ2-5; D is possibly TRBD2 (6 bases). Germline V gene lookup returns CDR1 KGHDR and CDR2 SFDVKD. Trimming removed 9 bases at V and 1 base at J, with 20 bases between. This CDR3 is built from 16 residues. CDR3 nucleotides: TGTGCCACCGCCCGGGACTCCTCTGGGGGCCAAGAGACCCAGTACTTC. It is translated as CATARDSSGGQETQYF.

This clonotype turned up a few times. This chain connects TRBV12-3 or TRBV12-4 to TRBJ1-1; weak D call: TRBD1 (5 bases). Trimming took 6 bases from V and 2 from J, leaving 13 bases between them. CDR3 length: 14 residues. CDR3 region: CASSVTEINTEAFF. The CDR3 region has the DNA TGTGCCAGCAGCGTGACAGAAATTAACACTGAAGCTTTCTTT.

The V gene is TRBV20-1, the J gene TRBJ2-3, with D perhaps assigned TRBD1 or TRBD2 (5 bases each). The CDR3 is 14 amino acids. Trimming took off 6 bases at V and 0 bases at J, with 13 bases between the two ends. Germline CDR1 and CDR2: DFQATT and SNEGSKA (reference sequence). Here the CDR3 reads CSAPGTASTDTQYF. The CDR3 DNA follows: TGCAGTGCCCCGGGGACGGCTAGCACAGATACGCAGTATTTT.

In its sample, this clonotype was seen many times. The chain employs TRBV4-3 and TRBJ2-7, with TRBD2 matching over 11 bases. After removal of 1 base from V and 8 bases from J, the junction contained 10 bases not matched to a gene. Germline V CDR1 and CDR2: LGHNA, YSLEER. The CDR3 spans 16 residues. CDR3 region: CASSQGGIAGGPKQYF. CDR3 nucleotide sequence: TGCGCCAGCAGCCAAGGAGGAATAGCGGGAGGGCCTAAGCAGTACTTC.